The 20 T cell receptor beta chains listed next were all sequenced from one sample in a study of CD8 T cells in Susac syndrome. It was with random hexamers that roughly 0.5 to 1 ug RNA was reverse transcribed. TCRdb recomputed calls from the immunoSEQ multiplex PCR reads with MiXCR, one row per CDR3 protein. Here the sample spans more than 200,000 distinct CDR3 sequences, approximately 90% being singletons. Sequencing was carried out using CD8+ T cells from PBMCs. The receptors here all came from a human donor with multiple sclerosis.

The chain combines TRBV6-4 with TRBJ1-5; D unresolved. CDR1 and CDR2 (germline): MRHNA, SNTAGT. Deletions cut 3 bases from V and 1 base from J, with 19 bases between. CDR3 length equals 18 residues. CDR3 nucleotides: TGTGCCAGCAGTGAGTCACCCGTCCCCCCTGAGAGCAATCAGCCCCAGCATTTT. As protein: CASSESPVPPESNQPQHF.

The chain employs TRBV12-3 or TRBV12-4 and TRBJ2-5; TRBD2 matches at 7 bases. Germline trimming cut 6 bases from V and 3 bases from J; bases unmatched to any gene: 1. The length of the CDR3 is 12 residues. The CDR3 DNA reads TGTGCCAGCAGGGGGGGGGAAGAGACCCAGTACTTC. Amino acid sequence: CASRGGEETQYF.

This sequence joins TRBV4-3 and TRBJ2-7; D remains unclear. This CDR3 has 19 residues. The germline CDR1 and CDR2 sequences are LGHNA and YSLEER. V lost 1 base, J lost 0 bases, and 22 bases lay in between. CDR3 loop: CASSQAFIIGSPSSYEQYF. The CDR3 DNA is TGCGCCAGCAGCCAAGCTTTCATTATCGGTTCCCCAAGCTCCTACGAGCAGTACTTC.

CDR3 residues: CASSPTGTGLYEQYF. CDR3 sequence (DNA): TGTGCCAGCAGTCCTACCGGGACAGGACTCTACGAGCAGTACTTC. The V and J genes are TRBV12-3 or TRBV12-4 and TRBJ2-7, with 8 bases lining up with TRBD1. The CDR3 contains 15 residues. V lost 5 bases, J lost 3 bases, and 9 bases stayed unmatched.

The chain is built from TRBV25-1 and TRBJ1-2; maybe TRBD1 (6 bases). Trimming took off 4 bases at V and 6 bases at J, with 18 bases between the two ends. This CDR3 contains 15 residues. The germline V gene encodes CDR1 MGHDK and CDR2 SYGVNS. The CDR3 region is CASSGGGGWYDGYTF. The CDR3 DNA follows: TGTGCCAGCAGTGGGGGCGGGGGCTGGTATGATGGCTACACCTTC.

The gene calls are TRBV2 and TRBJ1-6; no reliable D call. Trimming pared 3 bases from V and 0 bases from J, leaving 9 bases between. Germline CDR1 is SNHLY and CDR2 is FYNNEI. The CDR3 spans 16 residues. Here the CDR3 DNA reads TGTGCCAGCAGTGAGGCCCAGAGCTCCTATAATTCACCCCTCCACTTT. Amino acids: CASSEAQSSYNSPLHF.

The chain recombines TRBV11-1 with TRBJ2-2; 9 bases are a match to TRBD2. CDR3 length: 20 residues. Trimming took 2 bases from V and 0 from J; bases not matched to a gene: 13. Germline CDR1 SGHAT, CDR2 FQDESV (reference sequence). DNA for the CDR3: TGTGCCAGCAGCTTACCGGGAGGACTAGCGTTTCCCGCGAACACCGGGGAGCTGTTTTTT. This codes for CASSLPGGLAFPANTGELFF.

A single count supports this clonotype. The chain joins TRBV6-6 to TRBJ2-2; 7 bases line up with TRBD2. Trimming took 6 bases from V and 1 from J; bases not matched to a gene: 8. Germline CDR1 MNHNY, CDR2 SVGAGI (reference sequence). The CDR3 sequence is 16 residues long. CDR3 in DNA: TGTGCCAGCAGCCAGCGGGATATGGTGAACACCGGGGAGCTGTTTTTT. Translated, it gives CASSQRDMVNTGELFF.

CDR3 loop: CASSQVEGLRGEKLFF. In nucleotides, the CDR3 is TGCGCCAGCAGCCAAGTAGAGGGACTAAGAGGAGAAAAACTGTTTTTT. V is TRBV4-1 and J is TRBJ1-4; perhaps TRBD1 as D (5 bases). Between the trimmed V and J ends, which lost 1 base and 8 bases, there was a span of 17 bases. In germline, CDR1 is MGHRA, CDR2 YSYEKL. CDR3 length: 16 residues.

This rearrangement joins TRBV29-1 to TRBJ2-5, with 8 nucleotides matching TRBD2. This CDR3 comprises 16 residues. Trimming at V came to 7 bases and at J to 4 bases, leaving 17 bases not matched to a gene. Germline loops: CDR1 SQVTM, CDR2 ANQGSEA. The CDR3 DNA reads as TGCAGCGCCGTAGCGGGGACGACAATCTTAGGAGAGACCCAGTACTTC. This encodes CSAVAGTTILGETQYF.

V usage is TRBV9 and J usage is TRBJ1-1, with a tentative D call TRBD1 (6 bases). V was pared by 3 bases and J by 5 bases, with 11 bases between. This CDR3 is 13 amino acids long. Germline V gene sequence: CDR1 SGDLS, CDR2 YYNGEE. In nucleotides, the CDR3 is TGTGCCAGCAGCGGGGGGGCAGGGACTGAAGCTTTCTTT. Translated, it gives CASSGGAGTEAFF.

The V and J genes are TRBV11-2 and TRBJ1-3; D is unresolved. There are 14 residues in the CDR3. Per the germline V gene, CDR1 is SGHAT and CDR2 is FQNNGV. V lost 5 bases and J lost 4, with 12 bases in between. The CDR3 loop is CASSAQHAGNTIYF. Written as DNA, the CDR3 is TGTGCCAGCAGCGCTCAACACGCCGGAAACACCATATATTTT.

The CDR3 bases are TGTGCCAGCAGCCAAGAAAAATACAAGAACACTGAAGCTTTCTTT. It encodes CASSQEKYKNTEAFF. The V call is TRBV4-2, the J call TRBJ1-1; D ambiguous. V was cut by 0 bases and J by 1 base, with 9 bases left in between. The CDR3 consists of 15 residues. CDR1 is LGHNA and CDR2 is YNFKEQ in the germline V gene.

This clonotype has just a few counts. This chain uses TRBV13 with TRBJ2-7, with TRBD2 matching over 8 bases. This CDR3 has 16 residues. Per germline, CDR1 PRHDT and CDR2 FYEKMQ (reference sequence). J gave up 7 bases and V 0 bases, and 11 bases lay outside the gene matches. CDR3 DNA: TGTGCCAGCAGCTTAGGAGCCTCTGCCGGGGGGGCGGAGCAGTACTTC. This encodes CASSLGASAGGAEQYF.

The chain combines TRBV9 with TRBJ1-2; 10 bases are shared with TRBD1. The germline gives CDR1 SGDLS, CDR2 YYNGEE. J lost 6 bases, V lost 5 bases, and 7 bases had no gene match. The CDR3 length is 14 residues. CDR3 residues: CASRGTGEAHGYTF. The CDR3 bases are TGTGCCAGCAGGGGGACAGGGGAAGCACATGGCTACACCTTC.

J is TRBJ2-1 and V is TRBV19, with D perhaps TRBD2 (5 bases). The germline V and J ends were trimmed by 6 bases and 9 bases, with 15 bases remaining between them. The CDR3 spans 13 residues. Germline V gives CDR1 LNHDA, CDR2 SQIVND (reference sequence). CDR3 in DNA: TGTGCCAGTAGCGGGCTACCCGGAGGTGAGCAGTTCTTC. Residues: CASSGLPGGEQFF.

This rearrangement joins TRBV5-6 to TRBJ1-3, with a weak D call TRBD1 (5 bases). Trimming left V 0 bases short and J 9 bases short, with 7 bases between. The germline gives CDR1 SGHDT, CDR2 YYEEEE. The CDR3 is 12 residues long. CDR3 sequence (DNA): TGTGCCAGCAGCTTGGGGGGGACCACCATATATTTT. Encoded protein: CASSLGGTTIYF.

The chain combines TRBV7-2 with TRBJ2-5; maybe TRBD1 (6 bases). This CDR3 spans 16 amino acids. Trimming took off 1 base at V and 5 bases at J, with 17 bases between the two ends. Germline CDR1 SGHTA, CDR2 FQGNSA. CDR3 region: CASSLGLQGAWETQYF. In nucleotides, the CDR3 is TGTGCCAGCAGCTTAGGGTTACAGGGAGCATGGGAGACCCAGTACTTC.

The count of this clonotype is one. The chain links TRBV12-3 or TRBV12-4 to TRBJ2-7; TRBD2 aligns across 7 bases. The CDR3 runs 14 residues. J gave up 5 bases and V 2 bases, and 6 bases lay outside the gene matches. CDR3 in amino acids: CASSLWAGADEQYF. The CDR3 nucleotides are TGTGCCAGCAGTTTATGGGCGGGAGCGGACGAGCAGTACTTC.

The chain recombines TRBV10-2 with TRBJ1-1, with D perhaps TRBD1 (5 bases). Per germline, CDR1 WSHSY and CDR2 SAAADI. V lost 3 bases to trimming and J lost 1 base, with 15 bases between them. CDR3 size: 16 residues. The CDR3 DNA reads as TGCGCCAGCAGTGATGACCCTCCGGGGACGAACACTGAAGCTTTCTTT. Translated: CASSDDPPGTNTEAFF.